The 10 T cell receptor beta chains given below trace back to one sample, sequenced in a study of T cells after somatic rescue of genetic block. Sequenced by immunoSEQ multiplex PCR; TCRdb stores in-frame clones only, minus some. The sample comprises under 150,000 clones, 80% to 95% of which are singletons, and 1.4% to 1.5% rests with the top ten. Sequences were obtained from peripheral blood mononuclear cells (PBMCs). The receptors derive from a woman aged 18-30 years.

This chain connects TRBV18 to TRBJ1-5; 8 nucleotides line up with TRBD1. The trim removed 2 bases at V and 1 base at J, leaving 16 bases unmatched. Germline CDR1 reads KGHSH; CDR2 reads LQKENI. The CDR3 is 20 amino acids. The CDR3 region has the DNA TGTGCCAGCTCACCATACTTCGCAGGGGGCTTCCATGGGAGCAATCAGCCCCAGCATTTT. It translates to CASSPYFAGGFHGSNQPQHF.

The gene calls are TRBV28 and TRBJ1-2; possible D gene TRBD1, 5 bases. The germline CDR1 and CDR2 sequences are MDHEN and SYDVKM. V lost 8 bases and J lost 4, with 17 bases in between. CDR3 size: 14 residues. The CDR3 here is CASPPRDHPYGYTF. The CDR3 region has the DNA TGTGCCAGCCCCCCCAGGGACCACCCCTATGGCTACACCTTC.

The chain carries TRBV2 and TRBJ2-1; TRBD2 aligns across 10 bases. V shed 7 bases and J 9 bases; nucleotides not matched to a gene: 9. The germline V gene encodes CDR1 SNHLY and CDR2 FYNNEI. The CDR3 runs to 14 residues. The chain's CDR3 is CASTRGAGGFEQFF. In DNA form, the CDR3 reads TGTGCCAGCACCAGAGGAGCGGGGGGGTTTGAGCAGTTCTTC.

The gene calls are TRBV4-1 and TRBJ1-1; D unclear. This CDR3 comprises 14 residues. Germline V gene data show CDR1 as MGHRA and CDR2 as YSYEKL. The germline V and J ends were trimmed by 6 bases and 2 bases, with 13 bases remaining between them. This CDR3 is CASRALSLNTEAFF. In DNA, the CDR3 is TGCGCCAGCAGGGCCCTCTCACTAAACACTGAAGCTTTCTTT.

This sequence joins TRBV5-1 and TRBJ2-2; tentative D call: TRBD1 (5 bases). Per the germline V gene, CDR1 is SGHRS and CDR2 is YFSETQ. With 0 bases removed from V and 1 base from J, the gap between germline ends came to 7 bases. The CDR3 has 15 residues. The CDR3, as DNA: TGCGCCAGCAGCTTGGGGGGCTTGAACACCGGGGAGCTGTTTTTT. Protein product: CASSLGGLNTGELFF.

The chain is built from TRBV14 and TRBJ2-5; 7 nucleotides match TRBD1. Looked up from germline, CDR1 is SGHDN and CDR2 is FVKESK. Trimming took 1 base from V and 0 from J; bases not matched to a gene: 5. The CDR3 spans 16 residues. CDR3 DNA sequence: TGTGCCAGCAGCCAAGCGATAGGGGGCTACCAAGAGACCCAGTACTTC. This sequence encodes CASSQAIGGYQETQYF.

The CDR3 loop is CASSSRTEERSGNTIYF. The DNA for the CDR3 is TGTGCCAGCAGCTCGCGGACAGAAGAGCGCTCTGGAAACACCATATATTTT. The chain carries TRBV13 and TRBJ1-3, with D perhaps matching TRBD1 (6 bases). CDR3 length: 17 residues. CDR1 and CDR2 from the germline V gene are PRHDT and FYEKMQ (reference sequence). V was trimmed by 4 bases and J by 0 bases, leaving 16 bases between them.

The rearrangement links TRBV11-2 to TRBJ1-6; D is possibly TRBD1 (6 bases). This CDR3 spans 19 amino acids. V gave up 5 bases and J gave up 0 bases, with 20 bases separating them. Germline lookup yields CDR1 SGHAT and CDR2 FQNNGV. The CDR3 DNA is TGTGCCAGCAGCCTAGGGGGGATCAGGAGGAGCTCCTATAATTCACCCCTCCACTTT. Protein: CASSLGGIRRSSYNSPLHF.

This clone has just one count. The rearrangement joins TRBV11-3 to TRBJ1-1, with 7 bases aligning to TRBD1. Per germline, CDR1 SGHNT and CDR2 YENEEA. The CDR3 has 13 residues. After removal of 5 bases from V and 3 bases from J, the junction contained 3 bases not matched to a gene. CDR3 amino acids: CASSIGQDTEAFF. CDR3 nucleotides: TGTGCCAGCAGCATCGGACAGGACACTGAAGCTTTCTTT.

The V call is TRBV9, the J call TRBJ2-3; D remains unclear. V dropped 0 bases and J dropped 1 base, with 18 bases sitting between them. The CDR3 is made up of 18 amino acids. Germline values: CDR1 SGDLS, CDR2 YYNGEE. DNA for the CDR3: TGTGCCAGCAGCGTAGGAAGGGCAGGCCACCGCGGCACAGATACGCAGTATTTT. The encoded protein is CASSVGRAGHRGTDTQYF. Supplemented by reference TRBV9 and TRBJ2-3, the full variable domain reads DSGVTQTPKHLITATGQRVTLRCSPRSGDLSVYWYQQSLDQGLQFLIQYYNGEERAKGNILERFSAQQFPDLHSELNLSSLELGDSALYFCASSVGRAGHRGTDTQYFGPGTRLTVL.